The 21 T cell receptor beta chains given below trace back to one sample, sequenced in a study of cytomegalovirus exposure and HLA in healthy donors. The PCR ran on 60 Vbeta and 13 Jbeta primers. This table comes from immunoSEQ multiplex PCR, and its TCRdb copy is limited to in-frame clones, with some not included. The sample yields some 190,000 clones, about four fifths seen once. Sequencing was done on a sample of PBMCs. The receptors derive from a woman aged 25-40 years in good health and CMV-seronegative.

The J gene is TRBJ1-4, the V gene TRBV5-4; 11 bases map to TRBD1. This CDR3 spans 17 amino acids. The V segment lost 4 bases and the J segment 8 bases; nucleotides outside the gene matches: 13. Per germline, CDR1 SGHNT and CDR2 YYREEE (reference sequence). The CDR3 loop is CASSLNPGQGAGEKLFF. The CDR3 nucleotides read TGTGCCAGCAGCCTAAACCCCGGACAGGGGGCGGGGGAAAAACTGTTTTTT.

This CDR3 is CASSIRGRFGDEQFF. The CDR3 DNA follows: TGTGCCAGTAGTATAAGGGGGCGCTTTGGCGATGAGCAGTTCTTC. The rearrangement uses TRBV19 and TRBJ2-1; 7 positions agree with TRBD1. The CDR3 length is 15 residues. V lost 2 bases to trimming and J lost 8 bases; unmatched junction nucleotides: 9. Germline values: CDR1 LNHDA, CDR2 SQIVND (reference sequence).

This clone was seen a handful of times. The chain carries TRBV27 and TRBJ2-1; possibly TRBD1 for D (6 bases). V was cut by 7 bases and J by 4 bases, with 23 bases left in between. The germline CDR1 and CDR2 sequences are MNHEY and SMNVEV (reference sequence). The CDR3 runs 17 residues. The CDR3 nucleotides are TGTGCCAGCACCCCGGGGACCACCCAGGGGATGTACAATGAGCAGTTCTTC. This encodes CASTPGTTQGMYNEQFF.

The CDR3 bases are TGTGCCTGGAGCGGGGGGGCTCCCACAGATACGCAGTATTTT. Translating gives CAWSGGAPTDTQYF. The chain uses TRBV30 and TRBJ2-3, with 8 bases aligning to TRBD2. In germline, CDR1 is GTSNPN, CDR2 SVGIG (reference sequence). J lost 2 bases, V lost 3 bases, and 4 bases had no gene match. The CDR3 length is 14 residues.

The chain couples TRBV6-5 to TRBJ2-6; D remains ambiguous. The germline V and J ends were trimmed by 4 bases and 0 bases, with 7 bases remaining between them. The CDR3 is made up of 15 amino acids. Per the germline V gene, CDR1 is MNHEY and CDR2 is SVGAGI. The CDR3 loop is CASSFQFSGANVLTF. In DNA, the CDR3 is TGTGCCAGCAGTTTTCAGTTCTCTGGGGCCAACGTCCTGACTTTC.

The rearrangement uses TRBV5-1 and TRBJ1-1; 9 nucleotides align to TRBD1. V gave up 2 bases and J gave up 4 bases; unmatched junction bases: 6. This CDR3 is 15 amino acids long. Germline CDR1 SGHRS, CDR2 YFSETQ. CDR3: CASSFLTGGITEAFF. The DNA for the CDR3 is TGCGCCAGCAGCTTCCTAACAGGGGGCATCACTGAAGCTTTCTTT.

The chain employs TRBV5-1 and TRBJ2-7, with TRBD1 matching over 12 bases. This CDR3 has 14 residues. CDR1 is SGHRS, CDR2 YFSETQ, per germline. The trim removed 4 bases at V and 6 bases at J, leaving 5 bases unmatched. The CDR3: CASSRDRGRPEQYF. CDR3 in DNA: TGCGCCAGCAGCAGGGACAGGGGGCGCCCCGAGCAGTACTTC.

The CDR3 loop reads CAWSPDNEQFF. The CDR3 DNA is TGTGCCTGGAGCCCCGACAATGAGCAGTTCTTC. This chain links TRBV30 with TRBJ2-1; D ambiguous. V was shortened by 3 bases and J by 5 bases, with 5 bases between the two germline ends. CDR1 and CDR2 (germline): GTSNPN, SVGIG (reference sequence). CDR3 length: 11 amino acids. Full variable domain (missing parts from reference TRBV30 and TRBJ2-1): SQTIHQWPATLVQPVGSPLSLECTVEGTSNPNLYWYRQAAGRGLQLLFYSVGIGQISSEVPQNLSASRPQDRQFILSSKKLLLSDSGFYLCAWSPDNEQFFGPGTRLTVL.

V gene TRBV19 combines with J gene TRBJ1-1; a weak D match, TRBD1 (5 bases). Trimming shortened V by 7 bases and J by 6 bases, and 12 bases separated the two germline ends. Germline V gene sequence: CDR1 LNHDA, CDR2 SQIVND (reference sequence). The CDR3 covers 12 residues. CDR3 coding DNA: TGTGCCAGTACCGGGGGGTTGTCTGAAGCTTTCTTT. Translation gives CASTGGLSEAFF.

The genes are TRBV7-2 and TRBJ2-3, with D hard to call. Germline CDR1 and CDR2: SGHTA and FQGNSA. The CDR3 has 16 residues. Trimming cost V 4 bases and J 0 bases, with 14 bases left between them. The CDR3 loop reads CASSSDSRTSTDTQYF. The CDR3 DNA is TGTGCCAGCAGCTCAGACTCCAGAACTAGCACAGATACGCAGTATTTT.

The V call is TRBV7-2, the J call TRBJ2-5; D unclear. This CDR3 spans 14 amino acids. Germline CDR1 and CDR2: SGHTA and FQGNSA. Trimming took off 2 bases at V and 2 bases at J, with 9 bases between the two ends. This CDR3 reads CASSLSFGQETQYF. CDR3 nucleotide sequence: TGTGCCAGCAGCTTATCGTTCGGTCAAGAGACCCAGTACTTC.

This rearrangement joins TRBV29-1 to TRBJ2-5; TRBD2 matches 9 bases. This CDR3 has 14 amino acids. Germline V gene sequence: CDR1 SQVTM, CDR2 ANQGSEA. J gave up 5 bases and V 5 bases, and 9 bases lay outside the gene matches. CDR3 bases: TGCAGCGTTTTAGCGGGGGCCTTGAGGGAGACCCAGTACTTC. It is translated as CSVLAGALRETQYF.

A few counts support this clone. The chain combines TRBV7-2 with TRBJ2-1; D perhaps matches TRBD2 (5 bases). V was pared by 5 bases and J by 0 bases, with 8 bases between. Looked up from germline, CDR1 is SGHTA and CDR2 is FQGNSA. This CDR3 has 14 residues. CDR3 in DNA: TGTGCCAGCAGCCCGAGGGTCTCCTACAATGAGCAGTTCTTC. It translates to CASSPRVSYNEQFF.

This chain uses TRBV6-5 with TRBJ1-2, with a possible D match to TRBD1 (5 bases). The CDR3 is made up of 14 amino acids. Germline values: CDR1 MNHEY, CDR2 SVGAGI. Trimming shortened V by 7 bases and J by 7 bases, and 19 bases separated the two germline ends. CDR3 loop: CASTPVGGSGGYTF. The CDR3 nucleotides read TGTGCCAGCACCCCCGTGGGGGGTTCGGGTGGCTACACCTTC.

The chain joins TRBV6-6 to TRBJ1-6, with 8 bases aligning to TRBD1. This CDR3 contains 16 residues. V shed 6 bases, J shed 8 bases, and the junction held 12 bases outside the gene matches. Germline-derived CDR1 and CDR2 are MNHNY and SVGAGI (reference sequence). As DNA, the CDR3 is TGTGCCAGCAGACCCACGACAGGGGATGGGGATTCACCCCTCCACTTT. This translates into CASRPTTGDGDSPLHF.

The V and J genes are TRBV5-1 and TRBJ1-4; the D gene is possibly TRBD1 (5 bases). Trimming cost V 2 bases and J 7 bases, with 18 bases left between them. In germline, CDR1 is SGHRS, CDR2 YFSETQ. The CDR3 consists of 16 residues. In nucleotides, the CDR3 is TGCGCCAGCAGCTTCCAGGGAGGGCCTGGGGGTGAAAAACTGTTTTTT. This translates into CASSFQGGPGGEKLFF.

This clone appeared a few times. The germline gene is not matched at one end of the junction; a read error may be the cause. This chain uses TRBV7-7 with TRBJ2-7; no clear D. The CDR3 consists of 13 residues. Germline V gives CDR1 SSHAT, CDR2 FNYEAQ (reference sequence). CDR3 amino acids: CASSLGESYEQYF. The CDR3 nucleotides are TGTGCTAGCAGCTTAGGCGAGTCCTACGAGCAGTACTTC.

A word on this clone: One end of the junction varies from germline; a read error may be responsible. The J gene is TRBJ2-7, the V gene TRBV5-1, with a possible D match to TRBD1 (5 bases). The CDR3 loop spans 15 amino acids. Germline values: CDR1 SGHRS, CDR2 YFSETQ. This CDR3 is CASSLDTLASYEQYF. CDR3 in DNA: TGCGCCAGCAGTTTGGACACCCTCGCTTCCTACGAGCAGTACTTC.

This rearrangement joins TRBV5-1 to TRBJ2-3, with 7 bases aligning to TRBD1. The CDR3 loop spans 15 amino acids. Trimming cost V 0 bases and J 5 bases; bases outside gene matches: 6. Germline V gene data show CDR1 as SGHRS and CDR2 as YFSETQ. The CDR3 sequence: CASSLEAGGRDTQYF. In DNA, the CDR3 is TGCGCCAGCAGCTTGGAGGCAGGGGGAAGAGATACGCAGTATTTT.

V usage is TRBV5-1 and J usage is TRBJ1-2, with a weak D call TRBD1 (5 bases). The CDR3 contains 16 residues. Looked up from germline, CDR1 is SGHRS and CDR2 is YFSETQ. V was shortened by 6 bases and J by 0 bases, with 18 bases between the two germline ends. The CDR3 sequence is CASTPTGRGTNYGYTF. In DNA, the CDR3 is TGCGCCAGCACCCCAACGGGGCGGGGCACTAACTATGGCTACACCTTC.

The J gene is TRBJ1-4, the V gene TRBV9; a weak D match, TRBD1 (5 bases). The CDR3 totals 16 residues. The V end was cut by 0 bases, the J end by 2 bases, with 11 bases between. Germline V gene sequence: CDR1 SGDLS, CDR2 YYNGEE. The CDR3 DNA sequence: TGTGCCAGCAGCGTAGGACCCCAGGGCACTAATGAAAAACTGTTTTTT. Its protein is CASSVGPQGTNEKLFF.